This T cell receptor (beta chain) was observed in a study of blood T cell repertoires in COVID-19. The assay was immunoSEQ multiplex PCR, and TCRdb's table has in-frame clones only and misses some. Of 300,000 to 450,000 clones listed, around 89% were seen once; the top ten hold around 1.2%. Donors in Cohort 3 counted as recovered after two negative PCRs, clearance, or symptom resolution. The CDR3 consists of 15 residues. V was trimmed by 1 base and J by 1 base, leaving 10 bases between them. Germline CDR1 is LGHDT and CDR2 is YNNKEL (reference sequence). This chain connects TRBV3-1 (or the pseudogene TRBV3-2) to TRBJ2-5; TRBD1 is a possible D gene (6 bases). The source is a woman aged 18-35 years who had recovered from COVID-19. The sample comprised PBMCs or T cells enriched from blood (not recorded which). CDR3 sequence reads: CASSQGQVIQETQYF. As DNA, the CDR3 is TGTGCCAGCAGCCAAGGACAGGTCATCCAAGAGACCCAGTACTTC.